Each of the 15 T cell receptor beta chains below was sequenced from the same sample in a study of CD8 T cells in Susac syndrome (dated by TCRdb to about 2019). Libraries were prepared through the immunoSEQ multiplex PCR assay. RNA was extracted with the RNeasy kit and 0.5 to 1 ug was reverse transcribed using random hexamers. The public reads were reprocessed in TCRdb via fastp at Q25 and MiXCR, keeping in-frame beta chains. Each entry merges the rows of one CDR3 protein and shows their most common DNA and genes. The sample table holds 110,000 or so distinct CDR3 sequences, of which 85% to 95% were seen once. The leading ten clones occupy 0.13% to 0.15% of the sample. Material: CD4+ T cells from PBMCs. The receptors shown here come from a human donor in good health.

The chain recombines TRBV27 with TRBJ2-1, with 13 bases that match TRBD2. Germline trimming cut 0 bases from V and 2 bases from J; bases unmatched to any gene: 10. This CDR3 has 20 amino acids. Germline V CDR1 and CDR2: MNHEY, SMNVEV (reference sequence). In nucleotides, the CDR3 is TGTGCCAGCAGTTTATCGATAGGACTAGCGGGAGTACTCACCTACAATGAGCAGTTCTTC. Translated: CASSLSIGLAGVLTYNEQFF.

This clonotype was observed once. This chain joins TRBV29-1 and TRBJ2-1; D uncertain. CDR3 size: 14 residues. The V end was cut by 7 bases, the J end by 2 bases, with 15 bases between. Germline V gives CDR1 SQVTM, CDR2 ANQGSEA. DNA for the CDR3: TGCAGCGATAGGACCCTCGAACCCTACAATGAGCAGTTCTTC. The encoded protein is CSDRTLEPYNEQFF.

The chain uses TRBV14 and TRBJ1-4; D gene uncertain. Germline V gene data show CDR1 as SGHDN and CDR2 as FVKESK. This CDR3 is 15 amino acids long. The V end lost 4 bases, the J end lost 8 bases, and 17 bases lay between the germline ends. CDR3 DNA: TGTGCCAGCAGCCTAGGAGTTTTGTCGTCCGAAAAACTGTTTTTT. Residues: CASSLGVLSSEKLFF.

The chain employs TRBV5-6 and TRBJ2-7; D uncertain. V was trimmed by 6 bases and J by 0 bases, leaving 10 bases between them. CDR1 and CDR2 from the germline V gene are SGHDT and YYEEEE. The CDR3 sequence is 13 residues long. CDR3 DNA: TGTGCCAGCATCGGGCAACTCTCCTACGAGCAGTACTTC. The encoded protein is CASIGQLSYEQYF.

The chain carries TRBV20-1 and TRBJ1-1; maybe TRBD1 (5 bases). Germline-derived CDR1 and CDR2 are DFQATT and SNEGSKA (reference sequence). CDR3 length equals 12 residues. The CDR3 DNA follows: TGCAGCGGAGGTTGGGGGGGCACTGAAGCTTTCTTT. Its protein product is CSGGWGGTEAFF.

The V gene is TRBV13, the J gene TRBJ2-7; a weak D match, TRBD1 (5 bases). The V gene lost 2 bases and the J gene lost 3 bases, with 17 bases spanning the gap. This CDR3 is 16 amino acids long. Looked up from germline, CDR1 is PRHDT and CDR2 is FYEKMQ (reference sequence). CDR3 protein: CASSLIIGQGHYEQYF. The CDR3 DNA sequence: TGTGCCAGCAGCTTAATTATAGGACAAGGGCACTACGAGCAGTACTTC.

CDR3 in amino acids: CASSGRAEAFF. CDR3 in DNA: TGTGCCAGCAGCGGGAGGGCTGAAGCTTTCTTT. V and J are TRBV5-4 and TRBJ1-1; D call uncertain. The CDR3 totals 11 residues. Germline CDR1 SGHNT, CDR2 YYREEE (reference sequence). Trimming took 4 bases from V and 6 from J, leaving 7 bases between them.

The rearrangement links TRBV11-2 to TRBJ2-2; 11 nucleotides agree with TRBD2. The CDR3 is 20 residues long. V dropped 5 bases and J dropped 2; count of bases not matched to a gene: 16. Germline CDR1 and CDR2: SGHAT and FQNNGV. The CDR3 region has the DNA TGTGCCAGCAGCCTACGACCAATTAGCGGGAGGGAGGGAAACACCGGGGAGCTGTTTTTT. It specifies CASSLRPISGREGNTGELFF. Full variable domain (outside the CDR3, taken from reference TRBV11-2 and TRBJ2-2): EAGVAQSPRYKIIEKRQSVAFWCNPISGHATLYWYQQILGQGPKLLIQFQNNGVVDDSQLPKDRFSAERLKGVDSTLKIQPAKLEDSAVYLCASSLRPISGREGNTGELFFGEGSRLTVL.

This clonotype was seen more than once but under ten times. The rearrangement uses TRBV10-2 and TRBJ2-7; D might be TRBD1 or TRBD2, each matching 5 bases. This CDR3 spans 12 amino acids. Germline CDR1 reads WSHSY; CDR2 reads SAAADI. The germline V and J ends were trimmed by 3 bases and 4 bases, with 7 bases remaining between them. The CDR3 loop reads CASSEGEYEQYF. The CDR3 nucleotides read TGCGCCAGCAGTGAAGGGGAGTACGAGCAGTACTTC.

This chain uses TRBV6-5 with TRBJ1-5, with 8 positions matching TRBD1. V shed 2 bases, J shed 7 bases, and the junction held 7 bases outside the gene matches. The CDR3 runs to 15 residues. CDR1 and CDR2 (germline): MNHEY, SVGAGI. The CDR3 DNA follows: TGTGCCAGCAGTTACGGGCAGGGGGCTAAACAGCCCCAGCATTTT. It yields the protein CASSYGQGAKQPQHF.

The chain couples TRBV29-1 to TRBJ2-3; TRBD1 matches at 7 bases. The CDR3 contains 14 residues. CDR1 is SQVTM and CDR2 is ANQGSEA in the germline V gene. The V gene end was trimmed by 0 bases and the J gene end by 4 bases; junction bases not matched to a gene: 4. The CDR3 reads CSVEEGTASDTQYF. DNA of the CDR3: TGCAGCGTTGAAGAGGGGACAGCCTCAGATACGCAGTATTTT.

The chain combines TRBV5-1 with TRBJ2-1, with 10 positions matching TRBD2. This CDR3 is built from 14 residues. Looked up from germline, CDR1 is SGHRS and CDR2 is YFSETQ. V shed 6 bases and J 7 bases; nucleotides not matched to a gene: 7. The CDR3 reads CASTPSGSGNEQFF. Written as DNA, the CDR3 is TGCGCCAGCACCCCTAGCGGGAGTGGGAATGAGCAGTTCTTC. Supplemented by reference TRBV5-1 and TRBJ2-1, the full variable domain reads KAGVTQTPRYLIKTRGQQVTLSCSPISGHRSVSWYQQTPGQGLQFLFEYFSETQRNKGNFPGRFSGRQFSNSRSEMNVSTLELGDSALYLCASTPSGSGNEQFFGPGTRLTVL.

This sequence joins TRBV19 and TRBJ1-5, with unresolved D. This CDR3 region has 14 residues. Germline V gene data show CDR1 as LNHDA and CDR2 as SQIVND (reference sequence). With 6 bases removed from V and 3 bases from J, the gap between germline ends came to 12 bases. CDR3 region: CASRLEWANQPQHF. DNA for the CDR3: TGTGCCAGTAGGCTAGAATGGGCCAATCAGCCCCAGCATTTT.

The V call is TRBV14, the J call TRBJ1-2; TRBD1 aligns across 9 bases. The trim removed 3 bases at V and 0 bases at J, leaving 5 bases unmatched. Germline V gene lookup returns CDR1 SGHDN and CDR2 FVKESK. The CDR3 has 16 amino acids. In DNA, the CDR3 is TGTGCCAGCAGCCATCCGGGACAGGGAGCTAACTATGGCTACACCTTC. This gives the protein CASSHPGQGANYGYTF.

The chain has TRBV7-2 and TRBJ2-7; 8 bases are shared with TRBD1. Germline CDR1 reads SGHTA; CDR2 reads FQGNSA. V shed 1 base, J shed 4 bases, and the junction held 3 bases outside the gene matches. The CDR3 loop spans 14 amino acids. The DNA for the CDR3 is TGTGCCAGCAGCTTAGACAGGGGGGAGTACGAGCAGTACTTC. Its protein product is CASSLDRGEYEQYF.